What follows is one T cell receptor (beta chain) and its context. Its antigen remains unknown. CD8+ and CD4+ T cells taken from blood had their TCR beta sequenced. TEMRA cells underwent FACS enrichment and CD8+ and CD4+ T cells underwent negative isolation. The data derive from a study of CD8 T cells in Susac syndrome. Broader study findings: The number of individuals included in the study's TCR sequencing and HLA analysis was acknowledged as relatively small.

RNA, at about 0.45 to 1 ug, was reverse transcribed with random hexamers. Coverage of TCR beta CDR3 amplification by immunoSEQ multiplex PCR extended to 54 Vbeta and 13 Jbeta. Using its own MiXCR run on the immunoSEQ multiplex PCR reads, TCRdb lists one record per CDR3 protein. This repertoire shows about 64,000 distinct CDR3 sequences, 94% found once; its top ten account for 0.45% to 0.65%. The V gene's germline CDR1 is MNHEY and CDR2 SMNVEV (reference sequence). The V gene end was trimmed by 5 bases and the J gene end by 7 bases; junction bases not matched to a gene: 12. This CDR3 spans 16 amino acids.

This TCR derives from a human donor with multiple sclerosis. The sequenced material came from CD8+ T cells from PBMCs. The V call is TRBV27, the J call TRBJ2-1; 9 bases are a match to TRBD2. Written as DNA, the CDR3 is TGTGCCAGCAGTACACGAGTAGCGGGAGTCGCGAATGAGCAGTTCTTC. Its translation: CASSTRVAGVANEQFF.